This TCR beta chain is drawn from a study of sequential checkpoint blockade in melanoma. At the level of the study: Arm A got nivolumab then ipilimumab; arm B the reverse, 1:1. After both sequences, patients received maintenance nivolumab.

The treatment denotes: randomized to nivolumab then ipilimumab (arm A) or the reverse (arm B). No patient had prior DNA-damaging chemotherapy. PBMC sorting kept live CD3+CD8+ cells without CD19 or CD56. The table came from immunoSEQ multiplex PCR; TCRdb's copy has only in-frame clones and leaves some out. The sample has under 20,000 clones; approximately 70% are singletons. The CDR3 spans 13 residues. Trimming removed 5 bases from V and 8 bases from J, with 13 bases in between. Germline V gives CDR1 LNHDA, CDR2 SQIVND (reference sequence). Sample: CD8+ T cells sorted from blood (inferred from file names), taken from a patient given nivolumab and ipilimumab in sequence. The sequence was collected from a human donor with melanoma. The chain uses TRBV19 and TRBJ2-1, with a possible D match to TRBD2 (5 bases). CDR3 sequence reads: CASSPTGMHEQFF. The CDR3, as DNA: TGTGCCAGTAGTCCAACCGGGATGCATGAGCAGTTCTTC.